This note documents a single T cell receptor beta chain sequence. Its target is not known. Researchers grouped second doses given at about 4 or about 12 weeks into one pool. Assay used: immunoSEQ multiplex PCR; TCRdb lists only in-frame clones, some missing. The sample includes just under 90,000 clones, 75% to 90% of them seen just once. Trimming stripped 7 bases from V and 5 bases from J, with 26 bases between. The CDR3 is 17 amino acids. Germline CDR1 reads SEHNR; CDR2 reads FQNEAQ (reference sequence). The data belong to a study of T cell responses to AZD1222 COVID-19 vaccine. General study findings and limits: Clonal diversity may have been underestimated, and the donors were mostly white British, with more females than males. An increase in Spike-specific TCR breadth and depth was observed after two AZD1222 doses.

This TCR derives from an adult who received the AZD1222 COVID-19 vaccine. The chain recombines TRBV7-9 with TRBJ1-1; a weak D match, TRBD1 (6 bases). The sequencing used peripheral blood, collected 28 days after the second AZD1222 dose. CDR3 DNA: TGTGCCAGCATCCCGGCGTCGGGGGGCGGCACCGAGACTGAAGCTTTCTTT. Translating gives CASIPASGGGTETEAFF.